Below, 13 T cell receptor beta chains from the same sample are listed, as sequenced in a study of cytomegalovirus exposure and HLA in healthy donors. It was with 60 Vbeta and 13 Jbeta primers that the PCR ran. Data came from immunoSEQ multiplex PCR; TCRdb stores just in-frame clones and leaves some out. The sample yields some 77,000 clones, 60% to 80% seen once. The specimen sequenced was PBMCs. The receptors originated from a woman in her thirties or forties in good health and CMV-seropositive.

This chain joins TRBV6-1 and TRBJ1-2; D perhaps matches TRBD1 (5 bases). Germline CDR1 reads MNHNS; CDR2 reads SASEGT. The V and J ends lost 11 bases and 1 base respectively, with 14 bases between them. The CDR3 contains 13 residues. This CDR3 reads CAGADLSNYGYTF. In DNA form, the CDR3 reads TGTGCCGGGGCAGATCTAAGTAACTATGGCTACACCTTC.

Written as DNA, the CDR3 is TGTGCCAGCAGCTTGTTAGGGGAGGGTAATTCACCCCTCCACTTT. It specifies CASSLLGEGNSPLHF. The genes are TRBV5-6 and TRBJ1-6, with D possibly matching TRBD1 (5 bases). Germline loops: CDR1 SGHDT, CDR2 YYEEEE. This CDR3 is 15 amino acids long. Trimming shortened V by 1 base and J by 6 bases, and 11 bases separated the two germline ends.

The chain couples TRBV13 to TRBJ2-7; TRBD1 agrees at 7 bases. With V trimmed by 5 bases and J by 4 bases, 5 bases remained unmatched. Germline V lookup: CDR1 PRHDT, CDR2 FYEKMQ (reference sequence). CDR3 length equals 13 residues. CDR3 residues: CASSHRTGYEQYF. The CDR3 bases are TGTGCCAGCAGCCATAGGACAGGTTACGAGCAGTACTTC.

The rearrangement uses TRBV4-1 and TRBJ1-5; D is unclear. This CDR3 has 15 amino acids. The V gene lost 1 base and the J gene lost 2 bases, with 9 bases spanning the gap. Germline assignment: CDR1 MGHRA and CDR2 YSYEKL. This CDR3 is CASSQGELGNQPQHF. The CDR3 DNA reads as TGCGCCAGCAGCCAAGGAGAATTGGGCAATCAGCCCCAGCATTTT.

This chain links TRBV7-9 with TRBJ2-1, with 12 bases identical to TRBD2. CDR3 size: 15 residues. Germline V gene data show CDR1 as SEHNR and CDR2 as FQNEAQ (reference sequence). J gave up 4 bases and V 5 bases, and 3 bases lay outside the gene matches. CDR3 DNA: TGTGCCAGCAGCGTACTAGCGGGAGGTTACAATGAGCAGTTCTTC. Its protein is CASSVLAGGYNEQFF.

The V and J genes are TRBV28 and TRBJ1-1; D possibly corresponds to TRBD1 (5 bases). Germline V gene lookup returns CDR1 MDHEN and CDR2 SYDVKM. Trimming pared 7 bases from V and 3 bases from J, leaving 15 bases between. This CDR3 comprises 14 residues. The CDR3 here is CASTWAGRDTEAFF. The CDR3 DNA follows: TGTGCCAGCACCTGGGCAGGGAGGGACACTGAAGCTTTCTTT.

The chain employs TRBV4-1 and TRBJ1-1, with a weak D call TRBD1 (5 bases). This CDR3 spans 18 amino acids. V lost 4 bases to trimming and J lost 1 base, with 22 bases between them. CDR1 and CDR2 from the germline V gene are MGHRA and YSYEKL. The CDR3 sequence: CASSRLSQGTPKNTEAFF. For the CDR3, the DNA is TGCGCCAGCAGCCGCCTTTCCCAGGGTACGCCGAAGAACACTGAAGCTTTCTTT.

This rearrangement joins TRBV20-1 to TRBJ2-5; D is undetermined. V gave up 3 bases and J gave up 5 bases, with 7 bases separating them. The CDR3 is 11 residues long. CDR1 is DFQATT, CDR2 SNEGSKA, per germline (reference sequence). In DNA, the CDR3 is TGCAGTGCTAGGAGGCAGGAGACCCAGTACTTC. It translates to CSARRQETQYF.

The gene calls are TRBV7-9 and TRBJ2-1; 13 bases line up with TRBD2. CDR3 length: 16 amino acids. In germline, CDR1 is SEHNR, CDR2 FQNEAQ (reference sequence). J gave up 6 bases and V 5 bases, and 7 bases lay outside the gene matches. CDR3 region: CASSGRTSGGFNEQFF. CDR3 nucleotide sequence: TGTGCCAGCAGCGGAAGGACTAGCGGGGGCTTCAATGAGCAGTTCTTC.

The genes are TRBV6-5 and TRBJ1-6, with D perhaps TRBD1 (5 bases). Between the trimmed V and J ends, which lost 0 bases and 10 bases, there was a span of 10 bases. In germline, CDR1 is MNHEY, CDR2 SVGAGI. The length of the CDR3 is 14 residues. CDR3 loop: CASSYSGGESPLHF. The CDR3 coding sequence is TGTGCCAGCAGTTACTCTGGGGGGGAATCACCCCTCCACTTT.

The chain has TRBV11-3 and TRBJ2-7, with D possibly TRBD2 on 6 matching bases. The CDR3 sequence is 13 residues long. CDR1 and CDR2 from the germline V gene are SGHNT and YENEEA. The V end was cut by 1 base, the J end by 5 bases, with 9 bases between. CDR3 bases: TGTGCCAGCAGCTTAGGACCGGGGGACGAGCAGTACTTC. The encoded protein is CASSLGPGDEQYF.

CDR3 sequence: CASSVLAGGLYPDTQYF. The CDR3 nucleotides read TGTGCCAGCAGCGTTTTAGCGGGGGGGCTTTATCCAGATACGCAGTATTTT. V usage is TRBV9 and J usage is TRBJ2-3; 11 bases match TRBD2. Germline assignment: CDR1 SGDLS and CDR2 YYNGEE. The CDR3 length is 17 residues. With 2 bases clipped from V and 4 bases from J, the junction kept 9 bases outside the gene matches.

This clone appeared once. CDR3 in amino acids: CASRPGQAVGNTIYF. Here the CDR3 DNA reads TGTGCCAGCCGACCGGGACAGGCGGTAGGAAACACCATATATTTT. V usage is TRBV6-5 and J usage is TRBJ1-3, with 8 bases matching TRBD1. J lost 4 bases, V lost 8 bases, and 10 bases had no gene match. The CDR3 has 15 amino acids. Germline V gene lookup returns CDR1 MNHEY and CDR2 SVGAGI.